Below are 23 T cell receptor beta chains sequenced from a single sample in a study of blood T cells in healthy people across ages. Through a sample-barcoded 5' primer and a J-beta primer mix, a second PCR was run for roughly 6 to 12 cycles. A single record per CDR3 protein comes from TCRdb applying MiXCR to the 5' RACE reads. The sample contains around 800,000 distinct CDR3 sequences, roughly 60% of which appear only once. The sample was blood. The receptor source for this set is a young man in good health.

This clonotype was seen more than once but under ten times. The chain recombines TRBV7-8 with TRBJ2-1; the match to TRBD2 covers 8 bases. CDR1 is SGHVS and CDR2 is FQNEAQ in the germline V gene. The CDR3 consists of 14 residues. V was pared by 1 base and J by 9 bases, with 5 bases of the junction left unmatched. In nucleotides, the CDR3 is TGTGCCAGCAGCTTAGAACTAGCGGAATCTGAGCAGTTCTTC. This codes for CASSLELAESEQFF.

V usage is TRBV30 and J usage is TRBJ2-5, with 9 bases fitting TRBD2. V dropped 2 bases and J dropped 7; count of bases not matched to a gene: 11. Germline assignment: CDR1 GTSNPN and CDR2 SVGIG (reference sequence). The CDR3 totals 15 residues. The CDR3 spells CAWSTASGAPRTQYF. In nucleotides, the CDR3 is TGTGCCTGGAGTACCGCTAGCGGGGCGCCTAGGACCCAGTACTTC.

This clonotype was seen only once. The chain links TRBV9 to TRBJ2-4, with TRBD2 identical over 12 bases. This CDR3 spans 17 amino acids. Looked up from germline, CDR1 is SGDLS and CDR2 is YYNGEE. J was trimmed by 3 bases and V by 5 bases; bases with no gene match: 9. The CDR3 DNA reads TGTGCCAGCAGGGAGCTAGCGGGGGGGCCAGACAAAAACATTCAGTACTTC. It yields the protein CASRELAGGPDKNIQYF.

The chain combines TRBV7-2 with TRBJ2-2; the match to TRBD2 covers 11 bases. The CDR3 loop spans 18 amino acids. Trimming took 1 base from V and 0 from J; bases not matched to a gene: 4. The V gene's germline CDR1 is SGHTA and CDR2 FQGNSA. CDR3 residues: CASSLVLSGGANTGELFF. The DNA for the CDR3 is TGTGCCAGCAGCTTAGTGCTTAGCGGGGGGGCGAACACCGGGGAGCTGTTTTTT.

This rearrangement joins TRBV7-2 to TRBJ2-1; D perhaps matches TRBD2 (6 bases). Germline CDR1 and CDR2: SGHTA and FQGNSA. CDR3 size: 16 residues. The V and J ends lost 0 bases and 10 bases respectively, with 19 bases between them. The CDR3 reads CASSLALLRRGYEQFF. The CDR3 nucleotides are TGTGCCAGCAGCTTAGCGCTGCTGCGGCGGGGTTACGAGCAGTTCTTC.

V gene TRBV3-1 combines with J gene TRBJ2-1; TRBD2 matches at 13 bases. This CDR3 spans 16 amino acids. V lost 4 bases to trimming and J lost 8 bases; unmatched junction nucleotides: 8. From germline, CDR1 is LGHDT and CDR2 YNNKEL (reference sequence). CDR3 sequence: CASSPQLAGGNHEQFF. The CDR3 DNA follows: TGTGCCAGCAGCCCGCAACTAGCGGGGGGGAATCATGAGCAGTTCTTC.

This chain joins TRBV4-2 and TRBJ2-2; possibly TRBD1 or TRBD2 for D (5 bases each). The CDR3 is 17 residues long. V lost 3 bases, J lost 0 bases, and 14 bases lay in between. Germline lookup yields CDR1 LGHNA and CDR2 YNFKEQ. CDR3 sequence reads: CASSQGSGPANTGELFF. In nucleotides, the CDR3 is TGTGCCAGCAGCCAGGGATCGGGACCGGCGAACACCGGGGAGCTGTTTTTT.

The chain employs TRBV28 and TRBJ2-2; D is unresolved. Trimming pared 3 bases from V and 3 bases from J, leaving 14 bases between. This CDR3 is built from 16 residues. The germline V gene encodes CDR1 MDHEN and CDR2 SYDVKM. The DNA of the CDR3 is TGTGCCAGCAGTTTCGTAACGGACCGGGACACCGGGGAGCTGTTTTTT. Amino acids: CASSFVTDRDTGELFF. Filled out from reference TRBV28 and TRBJ2-2, the complete variable domain reads DVKVTQSSRYLVKRTGEKVFLECVQDMDHENMFWYRQDPGLGLRLIYFSYDVKMKEKGDIPEGYSVSREKKERFSLILESASTNQTSMYLCASSFVTDRDTGELFFGEGSRLTVL.

In regard to this clonotype: This may be a read error, as it is one base from a much larger clone. V and J are TRBV20-1 and TRBJ2-7; the match to TRBD1 covers 7 bases. Germline-derived CDR1 and CDR2 are DFQATT and SNEGSKA (reference sequence). V trimming: 0 bases; J trimming: 7 bases; junction bases outside the gene matches: 15. This CDR3 has 16 amino acids. The CDR3 spells CSAREESPGGYNEQYF. CDR3 DNA: TGCAGTGCTAGAGAGGAGAGTCCAGGGGGATACAATGAGCAGTACTTC.

This chain joins TRBV7-2 and TRBJ2-1; 9 nucleotides match TRBD2. V lost 2 bases to trimming and J lost 7 bases; unmatched junction nucleotides: 6. This CDR3 region has 15 residues. CDR1 is SGHTA, CDR2 FQGNSA, per germline. This chain's CDR3 is CASSLSRGGGNEQFF. CDR3 sequence (DNA): TGTGCCAGCAGCTTATCGCGGGGGGGCGGGAATGAGCAGTTCTTC.

This clonotype has just a few counts. The chain is built from TRBV7-6 and TRBJ1-4; unclear D gene. The CDR3 extends over 16 amino acids. In germline, CDR1 is SGHVS, CDR2 FNYEAQ. V was trimmed by 5 bases and J by 7 bases, leaving 20 bases between them. The CDR3 sequence is CASSKWDAGGGEKLFF. The CDR3, as DNA: TGTGCCAGCAGCAAATGGGATGCGGGCGGTGGTGAAAAACTGTTTTTT.

The J gene is TRBJ2-5, the V gene TRBV6-6; TRBD1 aligns across 8 bases. V lost 6 bases to trimming and J lost 5 bases; unmatched junction nucleotides: 11. The CDR3 is 15 amino acids. Germline loops: CDR1 MNHNY, CDR2 SVGAGI (reference sequence). CDR3 residues: CASSPATGVVETQYF. The CDR3 bases are TGTGCCAGCAGCCCCGCGACAGGGGTGGTGGAGACCCAGTACTTC.

The chain carries TRBV6-2 or TRBV6-3 and TRBJ2-3; D possibly corresponds to TRBD1 (6 bases). The CDR3 contains 16 residues. Germline V gene data show CDR1 as MNHEY and CDR2 as SVGEGT. V gave up 0 bases and J gave up 2 bases, with 12 bases separating them. Written as DNA, the CDR3 is TGTGCCAGCAGTTACTCGAAGGGACATTACACAGATACGCAGTATTTT. Residues: CASSYSKGHYTDTQYF.

V usage is TRBV6-2 or TRBV6-3 and J usage is TRBJ2-3; tentatively, D is TRBD1 (6 bases). The germline CDR1 and CDR2 sequences are MNHEY and SVGEGT. The CDR3 is made up of 17 amino acids. V shed 0 bases and J shed 5 bases, with 18 bases lying between them. CDR3 in amino acids: CASSYSRTVPFRDTQYF. Here the CDR3 DNA reads TGTGCCAGCAGTTACTCGCGGACAGTTCCCTTCAGAGATACGCAGTATTTT.

The sample holds many counts of this clonotype. The chain combines TRBV9 with TRBJ1-5; D remains ambiguous. Germline CDR1 SGDLS, CDR2 YYNGEE. The V gene lost 0 bases and the J gene lost 5 bases, with 9 bases spanning the gap. The CDR3 consists of 14 residues. The CDR3 loop reads CASSVEEEDQPQHF. The DNA for the CDR3 is TGTGCCAGCAGCGTAGAAGAGGAGGATCAGCCCCAGCATTTT.

This clonotype was counted a few times. The genes are TRBV2 and TRBJ1-5, with D unclear. V lost 4 bases and J 4 bases, leaving 8 bases between the germline ends. From germline, CDR1 is SNHLY and CDR2 FYNNEI. The CDR3 spans 13 residues. The CDR3 coding sequence is TGTGCCAGCAGTGGGGATGGGAATCAGCCCCAGCATTTT. It yields the protein CASSGDGNQPQHF.

The chain is built from TRBV19 and TRBJ2-1, with 15 positions matching TRBD2. The V gene end was trimmed by 3 bases and the J gene end by 8 bases; junction bases not matched to a gene: 8. Per the germline V gene, CDR1 is LNHDA and CDR2 is SQIVND (reference sequence). This CDR3 comprises 17 residues. The CDR3: CASSILGTSGGWYEQFF. CDR3 sequence (DNA): TGTGCCAGTAGTATCCTTGGGACTAGCGGGGGGTGGTATGAGCAGTTCTTC.

The chain links TRBV5-1 to TRBJ2-4; 9 nucleotides match TRBD2. The assigned J gene may be wrong: the sequence end matches TRBJ2-7 better. The CDR3 is 14 residues long. Germline CDR1 reads SGHRS; CDR2 reads YFSETQ. CDR3 sequence reads: CASSLGLAVYEQYF. For the CDR3, the DNA is TGCGCCAGCAGCTTGGGACTAGCGGTGTACGAGCAGTACTTC.

V and J are TRBV5-1 and TRBJ2-1; D may match TRBD1 or TRBD2 (7 bases each). Germline V gene sequence: CDR1 SGHRS, CDR2 YFSETQ. CDR3 length: 15 residues. Trimming shortened V by 7 bases and J by 8 bases, and 22 bases separated the two germline ends. The CDR3 DNA sequence: TGCGCCAGCTCAAACCGGGGGAGGGGGCTGGATGAGCAGTTCTTC. Translating gives CASSNRGRGLDEQFF.

V usage is TRBV15 and J usage is TRBJ1-2, with TRBD1 matching over 7 bases. The J segment lost 6 bases and the V segment lost 5 bases, leaving 6 bases of the junction unmatched. The CDR3 runs 13 residues. The germline V gene encodes CDR1 LNHNV and CDR2 YYDKDF (reference sequence). CDR3 region: CATSGRGLDGYTF. The DNA for the CDR3 is TGTGCCACCAGCGGAAGGGGGCTAGATGGCTACACCTTC.

CDR3 residues: CSVQGPDTQYF. DNA of the CDR3: TGCAGCGTTCAGGGCCCAGATACGCAGTATTTT. The chain joins TRBV29-1 to TRBJ2-3; possibly TRBD1 for D (5 bases). The CDR3 runs to 11 residues. Germline CDR1 reads SQVTM; CDR2 reads ANQGSEA. V lost 5 bases, J lost 4 bases, and 7 bases lay in between.

This clonotype occurred once. This chain's CDR3 is CASSRPFHGTEVYNEQFF. DNA of the CDR3: TGTGCCAGCAGCCGACCCTTCCACGGGACAGAGGTTTACAATGAGCAGTTCTTC. V usage is TRBV11-1 and J usage is TRBJ2-1, with 7 bases that match TRBD1. With 5 bases clipped from V and 4 bases from J, the junction kept 17 bases outside the gene matches. The length of the CDR3 is 18 residues. CDR1 and CDR2 from the germline V gene are SGHAT and FQDESV (reference sequence).

This clonotype appeared a few times. The rearrangement uses TRBV4-3 and TRBJ2-7; 7 bases agree with TRBD1. Germline values: CDR1 LGHNA, CDR2 YSLEER. Germline trimming cut 4 bases from V and 3 bases from J; bases unmatched to any gene: 6. The CDR3 is made up of 14 amino acids. CDR3 nucleotide sequence: TGCGCCAGCAGCCTCCACCAGGGGGACTACGAGCAGTACTTC. Protein sequence: CASSLHQGDYEQYF.